What follows describes a single TCR beta chain. Here immunoSEQ multiplex PCR was the method, and the copy in TCRdb shows in-frame clones only, minus some. The repertoire holds around 990,000 clones, roughly 77% seen once, with approximately 0.95% in the top ten. This sample was taken from a study of shared clonotypes between healthy human individuals. The CDR3 covers 13 residues. Germline CDR1 and CDR2: SQVTM and ANQGSEA. Trimming removed 7 bases from V and 4 bases from J, with 15 bases in between. The sample taken for sequencing was memory CD4+ T cells from PBMCs. Stated subset: CD45RA-negative fraction. This TCR derives from a man aged 18 to 29 in good health. Some clones in this sample may be carry-over from other donors' samples. The rearrangement joins TRBV29-1 to TRBJ2-3; no reliable D call. CDR3 in DNA: TGCAGCGGGACCACCGGACGGGCAGATACGCAGTATTTT. Amino acid sequence: CSGTTGRADTQYF.